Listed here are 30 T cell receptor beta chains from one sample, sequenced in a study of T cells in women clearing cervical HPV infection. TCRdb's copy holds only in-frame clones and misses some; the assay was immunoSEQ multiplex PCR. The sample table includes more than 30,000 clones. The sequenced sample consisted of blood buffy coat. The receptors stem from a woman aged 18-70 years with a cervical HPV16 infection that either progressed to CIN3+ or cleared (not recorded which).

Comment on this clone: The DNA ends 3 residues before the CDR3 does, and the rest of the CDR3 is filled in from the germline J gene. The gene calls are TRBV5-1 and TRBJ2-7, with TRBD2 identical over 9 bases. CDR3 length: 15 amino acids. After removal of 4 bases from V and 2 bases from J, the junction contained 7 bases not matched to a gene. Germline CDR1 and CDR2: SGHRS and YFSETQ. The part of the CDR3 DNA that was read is TGCGCCAGCAGCCCGGGAGGCGGGGGGGCCTACGAG. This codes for CASSPGGGGAYE. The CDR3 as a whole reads CASSPGGGGAYEQYF.

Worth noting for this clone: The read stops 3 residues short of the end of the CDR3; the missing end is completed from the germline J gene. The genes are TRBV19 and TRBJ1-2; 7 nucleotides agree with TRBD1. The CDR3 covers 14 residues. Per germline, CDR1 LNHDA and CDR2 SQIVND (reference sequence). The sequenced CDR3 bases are TGTGCCAGTAGTCTTCGGACAGGCCTCAATGAC. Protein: CASSLRTGLND. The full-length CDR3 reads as CASSLRTGLNDYTF.

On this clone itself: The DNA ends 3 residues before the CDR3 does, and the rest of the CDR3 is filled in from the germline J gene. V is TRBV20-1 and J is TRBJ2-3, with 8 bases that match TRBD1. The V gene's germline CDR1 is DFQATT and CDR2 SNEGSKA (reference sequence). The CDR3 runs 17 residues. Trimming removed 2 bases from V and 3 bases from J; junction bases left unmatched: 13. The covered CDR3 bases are TGCAGTGCTAGAAGTGACAGGGGAGTTGAGGGTACAGATACG. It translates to CSARSDRGVEGTDT. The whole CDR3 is CSARSDRGVEGTDTQYF.

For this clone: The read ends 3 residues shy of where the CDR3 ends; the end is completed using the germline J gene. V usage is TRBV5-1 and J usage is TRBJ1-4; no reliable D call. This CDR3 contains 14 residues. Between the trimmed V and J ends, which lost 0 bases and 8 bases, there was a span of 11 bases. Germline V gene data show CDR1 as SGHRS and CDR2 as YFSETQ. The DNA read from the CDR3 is TGCGCCAGCAGCTTGGCCGTCAGTCACGAAAAA. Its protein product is CASSLAVSHEK. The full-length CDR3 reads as CASSLAVSHEKLFF.

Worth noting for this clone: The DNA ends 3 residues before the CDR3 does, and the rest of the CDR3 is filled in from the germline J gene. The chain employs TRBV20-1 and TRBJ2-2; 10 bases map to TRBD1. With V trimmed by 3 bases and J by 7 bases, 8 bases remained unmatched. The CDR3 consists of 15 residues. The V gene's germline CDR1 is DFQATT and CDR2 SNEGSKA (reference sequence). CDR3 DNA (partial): TGCAGTGCTAGCTCCGGGACAGGGGTCTTCGGGGAG. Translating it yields CSASSGTGVFGE. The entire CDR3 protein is CSASSGTGVFGELFF.

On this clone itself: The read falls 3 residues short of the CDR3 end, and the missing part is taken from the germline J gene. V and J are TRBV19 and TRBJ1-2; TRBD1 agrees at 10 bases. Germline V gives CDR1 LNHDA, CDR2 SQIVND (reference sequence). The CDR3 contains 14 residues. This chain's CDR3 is CASLDRGQIYDYTF. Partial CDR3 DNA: TGTGCCAGCCTAGACAGGGGGCAGATCTACGAC.

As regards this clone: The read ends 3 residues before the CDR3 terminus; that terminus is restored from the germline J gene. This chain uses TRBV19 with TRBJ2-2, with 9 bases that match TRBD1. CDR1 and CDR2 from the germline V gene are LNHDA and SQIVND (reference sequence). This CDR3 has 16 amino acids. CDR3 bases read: TGTGCCAGTAGCCTACGGGACAGGGACCCTAATGAAAAG. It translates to CASSLRDRDPNEK. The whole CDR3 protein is CASSLRDRDPNEKLFF.

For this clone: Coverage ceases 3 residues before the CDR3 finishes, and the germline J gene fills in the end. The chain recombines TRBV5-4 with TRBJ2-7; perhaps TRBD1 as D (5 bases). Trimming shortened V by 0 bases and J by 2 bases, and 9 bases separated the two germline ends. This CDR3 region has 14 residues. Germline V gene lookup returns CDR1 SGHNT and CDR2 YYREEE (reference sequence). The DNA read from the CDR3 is TGTGCCAGCAGCTTGGGTCAGGGTCCCTACGAG. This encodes CASSLGQGPYE. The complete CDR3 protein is CASSLGQGPYEQYF.

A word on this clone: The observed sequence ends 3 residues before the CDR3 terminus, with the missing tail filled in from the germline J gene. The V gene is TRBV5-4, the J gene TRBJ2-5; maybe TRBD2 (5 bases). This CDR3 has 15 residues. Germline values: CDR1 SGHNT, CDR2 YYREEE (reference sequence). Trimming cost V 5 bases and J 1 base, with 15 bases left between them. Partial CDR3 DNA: TGTGCCAGCAGTCCTAGAAGCGGAGGCCAAGAGACC. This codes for CASSPRSGGQET. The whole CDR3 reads CASSPRSGGQETQYF. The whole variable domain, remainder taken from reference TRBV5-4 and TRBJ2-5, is ETGVTQSPTHLIKTRGQQVTLRCSSQSGHNTVSWYQQALGQGPQFIFQYYREEENGRGNFPPRFSGLQFPNYSSELNVNALELDDSALYLCASSPRSGGQETQYFGPGTRLLVL.

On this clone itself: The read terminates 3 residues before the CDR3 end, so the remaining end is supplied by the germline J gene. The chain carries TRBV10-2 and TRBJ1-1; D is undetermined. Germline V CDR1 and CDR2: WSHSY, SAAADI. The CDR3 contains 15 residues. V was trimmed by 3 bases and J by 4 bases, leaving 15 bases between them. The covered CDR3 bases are TGCGCCAGCAGTGATCGGCGGAAAAGAGGCACTGAA. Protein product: CASSDRRKRGTE. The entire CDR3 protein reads CASSDRRKRGTEAFF.

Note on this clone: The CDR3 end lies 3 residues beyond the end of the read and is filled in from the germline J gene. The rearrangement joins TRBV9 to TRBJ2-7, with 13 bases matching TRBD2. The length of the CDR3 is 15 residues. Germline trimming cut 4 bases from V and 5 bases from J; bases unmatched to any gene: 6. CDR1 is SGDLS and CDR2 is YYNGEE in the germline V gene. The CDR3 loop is CASSSRGLAGDEQYF. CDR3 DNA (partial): TGTGCCAGCAGCTCCCGCGGACTAGCGGGGGACGAG.

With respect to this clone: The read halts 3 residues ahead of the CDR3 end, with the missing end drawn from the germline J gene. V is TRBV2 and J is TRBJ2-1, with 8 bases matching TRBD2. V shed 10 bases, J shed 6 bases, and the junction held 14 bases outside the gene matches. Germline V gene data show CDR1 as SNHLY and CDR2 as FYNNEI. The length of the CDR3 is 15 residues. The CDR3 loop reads CATTGGTGTFNEQFF. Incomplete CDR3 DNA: TGTGCCACCACGGGAGGGACTGGGACTTTCAATGAG.

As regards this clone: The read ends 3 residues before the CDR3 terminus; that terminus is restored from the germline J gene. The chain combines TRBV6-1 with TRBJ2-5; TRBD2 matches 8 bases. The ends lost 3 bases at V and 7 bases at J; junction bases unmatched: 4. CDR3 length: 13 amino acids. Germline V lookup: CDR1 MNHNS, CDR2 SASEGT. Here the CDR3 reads CASSERGEGTQYF. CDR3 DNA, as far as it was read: TGTGCCAGCAGTGAGCGGGGGGAAGGGACC.

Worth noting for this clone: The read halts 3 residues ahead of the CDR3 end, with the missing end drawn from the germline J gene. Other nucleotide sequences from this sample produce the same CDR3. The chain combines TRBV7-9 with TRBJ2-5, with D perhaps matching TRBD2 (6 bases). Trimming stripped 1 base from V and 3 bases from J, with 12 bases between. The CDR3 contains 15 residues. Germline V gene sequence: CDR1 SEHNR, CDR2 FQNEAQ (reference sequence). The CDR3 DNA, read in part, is TGTGCCAGCAGCTTAGGCGGGGTGAAGGAAGAGACC. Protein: CASSLGGVKEET. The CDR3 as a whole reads CASSLGGVKEETQYF.

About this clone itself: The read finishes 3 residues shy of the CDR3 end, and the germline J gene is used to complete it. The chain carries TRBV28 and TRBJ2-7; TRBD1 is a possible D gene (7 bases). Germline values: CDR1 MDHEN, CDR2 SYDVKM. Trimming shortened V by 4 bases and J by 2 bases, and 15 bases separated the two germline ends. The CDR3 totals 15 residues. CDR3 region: CASSSGVTGTYEQYF. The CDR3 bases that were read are TGTGCCAGCAGTTCGGGAGTGACAGGGACCTACGAG.

CDR3 bases read: TGTGCCAGCAGTGAGGACCGGGGGACAGGGTACTCACCA. Protein product: CASSEDRGTGYSP. The entire CDR3 protein is CASSEDRGTGYSPLFF. This sequence joins TRBV6-1 and TRBJ1-4, with TRBD1 identical over 9 bases. Sequencing ends 3 residues short of the CDR3 end; the germline J gene provides the rest. This CDR3 spans 16 amino acids. Germline values: CDR1 MNHNS, CDR2 SASEGT.

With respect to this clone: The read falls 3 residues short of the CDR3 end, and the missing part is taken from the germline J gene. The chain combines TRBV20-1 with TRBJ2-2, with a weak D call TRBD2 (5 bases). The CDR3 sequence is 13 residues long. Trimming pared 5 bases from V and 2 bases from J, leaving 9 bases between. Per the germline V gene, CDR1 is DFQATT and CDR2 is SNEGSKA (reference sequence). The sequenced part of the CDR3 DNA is TGCAGTGCTTCCCGGGGAAACACCGGGGAG. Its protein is CSASRGNTGE. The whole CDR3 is CSASRGNTGELFF.

This chain's CDR3 is CASSWTGGDEQFF. CDR3 DNA (partial): TGCGCCAGCAGCTGGACAGGAGGCGATGAG. The gene calls are TRBV5-1 and TRBJ2-1, with 7 positions matching TRBD1. The CDR3 is cut off 3 residues early in the read; its end comes from the germline J gene. In germline, CDR1 is SGHRS, CDR2 YFSETQ. The CDR3 has 13 amino acids. V shed 3 bases, J shed 8 bases, and the junction held 5 bases outside the gene matches.

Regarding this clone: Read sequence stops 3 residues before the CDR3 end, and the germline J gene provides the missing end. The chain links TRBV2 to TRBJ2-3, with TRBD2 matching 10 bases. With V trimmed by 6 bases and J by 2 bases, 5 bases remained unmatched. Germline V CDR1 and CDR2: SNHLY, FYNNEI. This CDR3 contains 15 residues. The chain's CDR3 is CASRAGLAITDTQYF. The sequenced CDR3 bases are TGTGCCAGCAGGGCGGGACTAGCGATCACAGATACG.

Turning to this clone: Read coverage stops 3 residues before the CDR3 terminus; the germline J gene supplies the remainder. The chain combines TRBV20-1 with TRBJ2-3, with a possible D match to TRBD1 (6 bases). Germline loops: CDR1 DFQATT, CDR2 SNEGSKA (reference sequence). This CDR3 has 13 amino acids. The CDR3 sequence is CSAQPNTGQPQYF. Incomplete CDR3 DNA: TGCAGTGCCCAACCAAATACAGGACAGCCG.

The DNA read from the CDR3 is TGCGCCAGCTACTCCACAGGGGGCACAGATACG. As protein: CASYSTGGTDT. The entire CDR3 reads CASYSTGGTDTQYF. The chain is built from TRBV5-1 and TRBJ2-3; 7 nucleotides align to TRBD1. The read comes to an end 3 residues before the CDR3 does, leaving the germline J gene to fill in the end. Per the germline V gene, CDR1 is SGHRS and CDR2 is YFSETQ. The V and J ends lost 7 bases and 1 base, in that order; junction bases with no gene match: 6. This CDR3 contains 14 residues. The full variable domain, in which reference TRBV5-1 and TRBJ2-3 provide the parts outside the CDR3, is KAGVTQTPRYLIKTRGQQVTLSCSPISGHRSVSWYQQTPGQGLQFLFEYFSETQRNKGNFPGRFSGRQFSNSRSEMNVSTLELGDSALYLCASYSTGGTDTQYFGPGTRLTVL.

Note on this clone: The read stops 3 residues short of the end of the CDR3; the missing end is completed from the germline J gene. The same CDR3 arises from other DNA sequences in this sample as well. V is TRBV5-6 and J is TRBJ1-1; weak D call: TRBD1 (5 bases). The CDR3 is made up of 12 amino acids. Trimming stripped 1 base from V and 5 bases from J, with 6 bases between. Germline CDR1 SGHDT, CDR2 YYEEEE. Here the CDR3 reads CASSLRGTEAFF. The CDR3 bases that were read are TGTGCCAGCAGCTTGAGGGGTACTGAA.

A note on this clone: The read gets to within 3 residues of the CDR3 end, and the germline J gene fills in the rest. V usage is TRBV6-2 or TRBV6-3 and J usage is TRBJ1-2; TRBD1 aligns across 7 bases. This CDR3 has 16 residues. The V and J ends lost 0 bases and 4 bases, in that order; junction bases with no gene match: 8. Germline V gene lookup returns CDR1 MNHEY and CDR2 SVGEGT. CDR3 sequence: CASSYSDNRGGYGYTF. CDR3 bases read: TGTGCCAGCAGTTACTCGGACAACAGGGGTGGCTATGGC.

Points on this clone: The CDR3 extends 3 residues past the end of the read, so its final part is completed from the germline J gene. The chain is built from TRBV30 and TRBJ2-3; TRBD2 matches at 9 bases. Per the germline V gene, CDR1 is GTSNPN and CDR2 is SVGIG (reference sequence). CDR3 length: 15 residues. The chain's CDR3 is CAWSVLAGAGETQYF. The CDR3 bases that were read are TGTGCCTGGAGCGTTTTAGCGGGGGCGGGGGAGACG.

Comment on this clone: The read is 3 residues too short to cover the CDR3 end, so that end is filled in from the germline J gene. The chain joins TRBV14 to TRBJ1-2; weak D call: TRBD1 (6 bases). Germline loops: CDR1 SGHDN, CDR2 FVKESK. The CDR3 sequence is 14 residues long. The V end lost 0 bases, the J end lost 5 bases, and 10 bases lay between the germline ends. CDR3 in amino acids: CASSQDGQPYGYTF. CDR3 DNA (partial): TGTGCCAGCAGCCAAGATGGACAGCCATATGGC.

The CDR3 loop reads CASSPSDSNQPQYF. The sequenced CDR3 bases are TGTGCCAGCTCACCATCGGATAGCAATCAGCCG. The chain employs TRBV18 and TRBJ2-3, with D hard to call. The CDR3 end is not reached by the read, which stops 3 residues before it; the germline J gene fills it in. Germline V gives CDR1 KGHSH, CDR2 LQKENI. The CDR3 totals 14 residues.

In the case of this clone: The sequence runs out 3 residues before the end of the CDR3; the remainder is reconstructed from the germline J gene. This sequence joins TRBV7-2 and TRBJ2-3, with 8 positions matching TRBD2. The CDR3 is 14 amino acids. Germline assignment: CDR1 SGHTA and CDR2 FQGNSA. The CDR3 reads CASSPQEGSGAQYF. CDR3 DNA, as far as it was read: TGTGCCAGCAGCCCCCAGGAGGGTAGCGGGGCG.

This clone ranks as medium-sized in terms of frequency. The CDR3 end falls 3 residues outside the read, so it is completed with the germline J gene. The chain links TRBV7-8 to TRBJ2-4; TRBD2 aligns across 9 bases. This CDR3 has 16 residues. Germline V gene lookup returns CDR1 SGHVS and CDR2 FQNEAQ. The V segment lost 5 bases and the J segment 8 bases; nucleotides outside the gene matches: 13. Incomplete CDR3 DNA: TGTGCCAGCAGCCCAGGGCGTACTAGCGGGTTTGACATT. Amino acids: CASSPGRTSGFDI. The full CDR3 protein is CASSPGRTSGFDIQYF.

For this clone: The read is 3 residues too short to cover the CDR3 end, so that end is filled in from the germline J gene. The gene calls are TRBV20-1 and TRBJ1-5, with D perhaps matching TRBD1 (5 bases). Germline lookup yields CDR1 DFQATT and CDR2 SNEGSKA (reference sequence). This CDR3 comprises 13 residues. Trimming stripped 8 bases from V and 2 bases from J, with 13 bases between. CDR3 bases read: TGCAGTTCCGGGGGGGGAGGCAATCAGCCC. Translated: CSSGGGGNQP. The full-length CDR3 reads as CSSGGGGNQPQHF.

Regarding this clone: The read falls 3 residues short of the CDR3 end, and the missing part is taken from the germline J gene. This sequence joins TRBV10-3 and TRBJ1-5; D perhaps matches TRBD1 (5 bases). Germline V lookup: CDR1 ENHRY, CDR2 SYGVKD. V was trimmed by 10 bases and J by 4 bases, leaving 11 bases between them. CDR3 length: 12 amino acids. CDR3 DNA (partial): TGTGCCACCTCGGACATTAATCAGCCC. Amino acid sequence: CATSDINQP. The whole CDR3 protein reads CATSDINQPQHF.